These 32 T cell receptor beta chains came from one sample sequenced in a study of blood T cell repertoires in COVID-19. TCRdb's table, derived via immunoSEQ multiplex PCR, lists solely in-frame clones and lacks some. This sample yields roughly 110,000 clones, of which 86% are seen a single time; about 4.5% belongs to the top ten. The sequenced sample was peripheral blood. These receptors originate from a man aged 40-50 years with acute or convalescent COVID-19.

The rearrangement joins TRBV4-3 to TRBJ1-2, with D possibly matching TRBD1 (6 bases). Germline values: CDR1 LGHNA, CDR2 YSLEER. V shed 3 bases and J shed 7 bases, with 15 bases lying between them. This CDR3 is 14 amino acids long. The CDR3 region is CASSHLQGKGGYTF. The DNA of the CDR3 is TGCGCCAGCAGCCATTTACAGGGAAAAGGTGGCTACACCTTC.

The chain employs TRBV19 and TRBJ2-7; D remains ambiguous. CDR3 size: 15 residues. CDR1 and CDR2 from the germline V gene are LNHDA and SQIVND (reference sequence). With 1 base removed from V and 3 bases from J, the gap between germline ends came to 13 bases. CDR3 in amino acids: CASSIGEFSVYEQYF. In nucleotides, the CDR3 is TGTGCCAGTAGTATAGGAGAGTTCTCCGTCTACGAGCAGTACTTC.

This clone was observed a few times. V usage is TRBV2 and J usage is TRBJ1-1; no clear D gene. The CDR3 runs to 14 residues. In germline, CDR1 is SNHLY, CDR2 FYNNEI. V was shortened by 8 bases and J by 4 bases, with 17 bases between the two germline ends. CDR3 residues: CASRRRERSTEAFF. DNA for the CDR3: TGTGCCAGCCGGAGGAGGGAGCGGTCCACTGAAGCTTTCTTT.

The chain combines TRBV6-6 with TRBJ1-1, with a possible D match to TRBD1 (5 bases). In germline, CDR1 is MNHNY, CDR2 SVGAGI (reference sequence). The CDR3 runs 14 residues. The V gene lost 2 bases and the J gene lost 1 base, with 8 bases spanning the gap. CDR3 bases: TGTGCCAGCAGTTACCCAGGACAGAACACTGAAGCTTTCTTT. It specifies CASSYPGQNTEAFF.

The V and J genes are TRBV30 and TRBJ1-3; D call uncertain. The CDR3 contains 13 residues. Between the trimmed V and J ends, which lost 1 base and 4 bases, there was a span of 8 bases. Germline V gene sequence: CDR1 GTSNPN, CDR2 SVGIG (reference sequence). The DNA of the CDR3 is TGTGCCTGGAGTGCGGTATCCGGAAACACCATATATTTT. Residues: CAWSAVSGNTIYF. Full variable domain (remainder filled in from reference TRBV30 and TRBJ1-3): SQTIHQWPATLVQPVGSPLSLECTVEGTSNPNLYWYRQAAGRGLQLLFYSVGIGQISSEVPQNLSASRPQDRQFILSSKKLLLSDSGFYLCAWSAVSGNTIYFGEGSWLTVV.

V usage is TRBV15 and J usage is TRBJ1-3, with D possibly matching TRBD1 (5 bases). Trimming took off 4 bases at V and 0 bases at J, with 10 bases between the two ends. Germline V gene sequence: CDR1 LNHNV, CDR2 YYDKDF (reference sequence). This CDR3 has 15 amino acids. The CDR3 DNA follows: TGTGCCACCAGCATGGACAAGAGCTCTGGAAACACCATATATTTT. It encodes CATSMDKSSGNTIYF.

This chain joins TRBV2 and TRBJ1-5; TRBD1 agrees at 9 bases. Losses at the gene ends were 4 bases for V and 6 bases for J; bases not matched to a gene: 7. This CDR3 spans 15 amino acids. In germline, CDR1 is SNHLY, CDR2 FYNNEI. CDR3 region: CASSGPGQGIQPQHF. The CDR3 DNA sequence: TGTGCCAGCAGTGGACCGGGACAGGGAATTCAGCCCCAGCATTTT.

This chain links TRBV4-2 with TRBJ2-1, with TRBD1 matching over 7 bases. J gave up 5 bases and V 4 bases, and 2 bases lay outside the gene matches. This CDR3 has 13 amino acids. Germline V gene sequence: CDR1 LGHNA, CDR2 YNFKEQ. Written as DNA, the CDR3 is TGTGCCAGCAGCCGGGGACAGAACAATGAGCAGTTCTTC. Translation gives CASSRGQNNEQFF.

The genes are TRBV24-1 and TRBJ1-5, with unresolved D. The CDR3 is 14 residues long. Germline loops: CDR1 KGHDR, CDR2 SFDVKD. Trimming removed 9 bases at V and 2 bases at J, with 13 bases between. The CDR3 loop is CATSPGNGNQPQHF. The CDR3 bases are TGTGCCACCTCCCCGGGGAATGGCAATCAGCCCCAGCATTTT.

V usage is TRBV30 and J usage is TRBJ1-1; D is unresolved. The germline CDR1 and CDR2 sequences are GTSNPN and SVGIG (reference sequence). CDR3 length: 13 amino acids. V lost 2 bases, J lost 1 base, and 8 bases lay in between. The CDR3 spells CAWSTQPNTEAFF. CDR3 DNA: TGTGCCTGGAGTACACAGCCGAACACTGAAGCTTTCTTT.

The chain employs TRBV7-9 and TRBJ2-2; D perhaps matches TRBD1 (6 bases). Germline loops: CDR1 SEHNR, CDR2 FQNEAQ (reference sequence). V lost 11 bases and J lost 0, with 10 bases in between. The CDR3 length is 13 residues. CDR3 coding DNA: TGTGCCTGGGACATGGCGAACACCGGGGAGCTGTTTTTT. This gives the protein CAWDMANTGELFF. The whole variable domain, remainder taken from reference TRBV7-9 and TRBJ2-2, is DTGVSQNPRHKITKRGQNVTFRCDPISEHNRLYWYRQTLGQGPEFLTYFQNEAQLEKSRLLSDRFSAERPKGSFSTLEIQRTEQGDSAMYLCAWDMANTGELFFGEGSRLTVL.

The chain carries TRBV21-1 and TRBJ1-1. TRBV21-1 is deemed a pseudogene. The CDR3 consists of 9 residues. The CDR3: CATCAEAFF. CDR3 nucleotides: TGTGCCACTTGCGCTGAAGCTTTCTTT.

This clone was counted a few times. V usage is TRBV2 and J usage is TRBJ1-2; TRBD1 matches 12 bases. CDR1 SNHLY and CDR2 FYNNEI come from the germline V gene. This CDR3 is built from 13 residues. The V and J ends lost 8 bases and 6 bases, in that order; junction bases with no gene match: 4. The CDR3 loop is CASRDRGRNGYTF. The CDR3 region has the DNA TGTGCCAGCCGGGACAGGGGGCGGAATGGCTACACCTTC.

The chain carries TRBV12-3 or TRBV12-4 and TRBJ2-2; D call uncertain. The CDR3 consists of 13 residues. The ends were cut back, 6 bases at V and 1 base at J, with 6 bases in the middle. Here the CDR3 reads CASRTGNTGELFF. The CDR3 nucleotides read TGTGCCAGCAGGACGGGGAACACCGGGGAGCTGTTTTTT.

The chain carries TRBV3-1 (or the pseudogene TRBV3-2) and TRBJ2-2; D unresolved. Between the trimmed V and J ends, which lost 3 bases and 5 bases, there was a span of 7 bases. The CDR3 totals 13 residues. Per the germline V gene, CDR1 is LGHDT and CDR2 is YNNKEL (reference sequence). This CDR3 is CASSHFETGELFF. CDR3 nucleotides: TGTGCCAGCAGCCATTTTGAGACCGGGGAGCTGTTTTTT.

The CDR3 here is CASSPSAGTTDTQYF. CDR3 bases: TGTGCCAGCAGTCCCAGTGCGGGGACGACAGATACGCAGTATTTT. V is TRBV25-1 and J is TRBJ2-3, with D possibly being TRBD2 (6 bases). Germline CDR1 reads MGHDK; CDR2 reads SYGVNS. The CDR3 totals 15 residues. Trimming took 5 bases from V and 3 from J, leaving 15 bases between them.

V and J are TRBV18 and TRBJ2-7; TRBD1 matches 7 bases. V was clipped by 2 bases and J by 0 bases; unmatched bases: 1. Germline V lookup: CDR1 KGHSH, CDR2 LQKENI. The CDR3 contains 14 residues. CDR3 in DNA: TGTGCCAGCTCACCAGGGACAGTCTCCTACGAGCAGTACTTC. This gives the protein CASSPGTVSYEQYF.

In DNA, the CDR3 is TGTGCCAGCAGCTTGCGGTCGAGGGCGAGCTCTGGAAACACCATATATTTT. It specifies CASSLRSRASSGNTIYF. This chain links TRBV5-6 with TRBJ1-3; D is undetermined. The CDR3 runs 17 residues. The V gene's germline CDR1 is SGHDT and CDR2 YYEEEE. Trimming left V 1 base short and J 0 bases short, with 14 bases between. Complete variable domain (other parts from reference TRBV5-6 and TRBJ1-3): DAGVTQSPTHLIKTRGQQVTLRCSPKSGHDTVSWYQQALGQGPQFIFQYYEEEERQRGNFPDRFSGHQFPNYSSELNVNALLLGDSALYLCASSLRSRASSGNTIYFGEGSWLTVV.

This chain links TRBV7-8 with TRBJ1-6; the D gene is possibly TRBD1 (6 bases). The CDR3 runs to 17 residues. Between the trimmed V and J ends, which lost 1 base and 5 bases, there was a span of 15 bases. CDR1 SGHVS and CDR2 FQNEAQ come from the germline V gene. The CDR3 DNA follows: TGTGCCAGCAGCTTAGTAGGGGGGGACACCCATAATTCACCCCTCCACTTT. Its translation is CASSLVGGDTHNSPLHF.

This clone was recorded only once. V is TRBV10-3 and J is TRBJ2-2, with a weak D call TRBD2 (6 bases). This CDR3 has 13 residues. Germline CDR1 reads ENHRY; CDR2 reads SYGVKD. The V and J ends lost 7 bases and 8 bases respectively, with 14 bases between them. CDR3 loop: CAITAGRTGELFF. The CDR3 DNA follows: TGTGCCATCACGGCAGGGAGGACAGGGGAGCTGTTTTTT.

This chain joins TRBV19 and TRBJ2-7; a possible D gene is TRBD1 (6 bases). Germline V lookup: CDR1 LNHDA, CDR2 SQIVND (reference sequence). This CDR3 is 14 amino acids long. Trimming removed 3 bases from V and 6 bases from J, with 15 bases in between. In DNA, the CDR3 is TGTGCCAGTAGTATGATTCCAGGGGTGCGCGAGCAGTACTTC. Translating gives CASSMIPGVREQYF.

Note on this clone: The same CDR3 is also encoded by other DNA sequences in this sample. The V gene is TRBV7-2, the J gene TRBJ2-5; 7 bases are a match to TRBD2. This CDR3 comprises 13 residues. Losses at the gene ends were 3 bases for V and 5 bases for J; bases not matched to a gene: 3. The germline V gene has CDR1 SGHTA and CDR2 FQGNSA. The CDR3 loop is CASSFGRGETQYF. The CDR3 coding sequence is TGTGCCAGCAGCTTCGGGCGGGGGGAGACCCAGTACTTC.

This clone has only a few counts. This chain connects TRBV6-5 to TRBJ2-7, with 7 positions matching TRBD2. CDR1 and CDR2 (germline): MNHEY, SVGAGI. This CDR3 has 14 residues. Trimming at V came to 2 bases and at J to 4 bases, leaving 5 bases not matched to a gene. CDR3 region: CASSYREELYEQYF. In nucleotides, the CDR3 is TGTGCCAGCAGTTACCGGGAGGAATTGTACGAGCAGTACTTC.

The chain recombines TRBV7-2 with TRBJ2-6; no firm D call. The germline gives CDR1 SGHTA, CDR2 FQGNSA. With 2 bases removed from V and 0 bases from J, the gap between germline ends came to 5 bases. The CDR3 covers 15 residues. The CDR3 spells CASSLFLSGANVLTF. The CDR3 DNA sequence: TGTGCCAGCAGCTTATTTCTCTCTGGGGCCAACGTCCTGACTTTC.

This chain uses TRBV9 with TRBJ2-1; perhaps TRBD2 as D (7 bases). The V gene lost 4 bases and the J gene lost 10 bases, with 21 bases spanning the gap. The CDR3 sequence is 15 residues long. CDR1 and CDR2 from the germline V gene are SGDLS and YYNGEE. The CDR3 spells CASSPLLRGGLEQFF. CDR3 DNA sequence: TGTGCCAGCAGCCCACTTTTGAGGGGGGGCTTAGAGCAGTTCTTC.

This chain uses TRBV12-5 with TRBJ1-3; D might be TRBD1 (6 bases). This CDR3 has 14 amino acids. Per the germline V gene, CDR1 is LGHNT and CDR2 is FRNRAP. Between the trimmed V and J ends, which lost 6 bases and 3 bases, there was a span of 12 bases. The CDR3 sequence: CASGRGAGGNTIYF. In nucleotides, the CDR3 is TGTGCTAGTGGCCGGGGGGCAGGTGGAAACACCATATATTTT.

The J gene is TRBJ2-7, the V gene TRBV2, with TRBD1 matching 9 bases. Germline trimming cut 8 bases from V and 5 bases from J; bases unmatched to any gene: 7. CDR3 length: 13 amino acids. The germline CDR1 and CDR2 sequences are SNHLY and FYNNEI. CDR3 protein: CASGGTGTDEQYF. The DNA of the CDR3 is TGTGCCAGCGGTGGGACAGGGACGGACGAGCAGTACTTC. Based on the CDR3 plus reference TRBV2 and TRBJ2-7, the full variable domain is EPEVTQTPSHQVTQMGQEVILRCVPISNHLYFYWYRQILGQKVEFLVSFYNNEISEKSEIFDDQFSVERPDGSNFTLKIRSTKLEDSAMYFCASGGTGTDEQYFGPGTRLTVT.

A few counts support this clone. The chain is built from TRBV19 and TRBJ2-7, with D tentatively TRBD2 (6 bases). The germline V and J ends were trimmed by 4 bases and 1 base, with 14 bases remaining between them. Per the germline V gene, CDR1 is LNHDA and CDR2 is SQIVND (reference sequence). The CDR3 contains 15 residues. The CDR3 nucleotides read TGTGCCAGTAGTAGGGGGAGGTTGGCGTCCTACGAGCAGTACTTC. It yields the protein CASSRGRLASYEQYF.

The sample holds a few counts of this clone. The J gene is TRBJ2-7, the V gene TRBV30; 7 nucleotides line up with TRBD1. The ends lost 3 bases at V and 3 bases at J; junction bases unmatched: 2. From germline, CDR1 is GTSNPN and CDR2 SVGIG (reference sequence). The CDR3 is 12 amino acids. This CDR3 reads CAWRRTGYEQYF. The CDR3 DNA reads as TGTGCCTGGAGGCGGACAGGCTACGAGCAGTACTTC.

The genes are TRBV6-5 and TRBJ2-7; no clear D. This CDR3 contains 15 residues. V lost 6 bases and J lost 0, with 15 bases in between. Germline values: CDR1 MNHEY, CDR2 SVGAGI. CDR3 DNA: TGTGCCAGCAGCCTCGAGTCTATCGCCTCCTACGAGCAGTACTTC. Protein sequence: CASSLESIASYEQYF.

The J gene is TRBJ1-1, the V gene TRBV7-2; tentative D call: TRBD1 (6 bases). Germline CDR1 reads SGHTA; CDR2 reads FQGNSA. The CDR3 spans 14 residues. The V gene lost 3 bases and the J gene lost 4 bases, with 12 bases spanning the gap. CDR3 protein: CASSLHRASTEAFF. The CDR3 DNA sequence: TGTGCCAGCAGCTTGCACAGGGCTTCCACTGAAGCTTTCTTT.

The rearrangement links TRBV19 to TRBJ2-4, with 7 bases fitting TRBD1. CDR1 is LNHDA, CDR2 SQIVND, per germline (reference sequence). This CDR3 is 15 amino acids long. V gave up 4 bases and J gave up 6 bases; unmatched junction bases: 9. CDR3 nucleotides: TGTGCCAGTAGTAGCGAGGGGGCTTTGGGAAACATTCAGTACTTC. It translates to CASSSEGALGNIQYF. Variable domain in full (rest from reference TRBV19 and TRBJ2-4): DGGITQSPKYLFRKEGQNVTLSCEQNLNHDAMYWYRQDPGQGLRLIYYSQIVNDFQKGDIAEGYSVSREKKESFPLTVTSAQKNPTAFYLCASSSEGALGNIQYFGAGTRLSVL.